Sequencing of this TCR beta chain was carried out in a study of vaccination effects on CD4 cells after COVID-19. Study-level background: There were a few convalescent patients sampled both early and late after vaccination.

Study-level findings and limits: After vaccination, spike-reactive clones in convalescents were mostly new vaccine-induced clones.

Sequencing used immunoSEQ multiplex PCR; TCRdb keeps in-frame clones, though not all of them. The profile shows 17,000 or so clones, 65% to 80% of them singletons. Within the ViraFEST assay, antigen-specific CD4+ T cells underwent expansion with viral peptide pools prior to sequencing. At the end of 9 to 11 days of culture, CD4+ T cells were isolated. By PCR, the person was confirmed to have had SARS-CoV-2 infection between March and December 2020. Two doses of BNT162b2 or mRNA-1273 vaccine were administered to participants. A half-volume exchange with IL-2 medium occurred on days 3 and 7. In regard to this clone: The antigen is unknown.

The CDR3 extends over 14 amino acids. With 3 bases clipped from V and 4 bases from J, the junction kept 6 bases outside the gene matches. From germline, CDR1 is KGHSH and CDR2 LQKENI. The chain combines TRBV18 with TRBJ2-7; 7 bases are shared with TRBD1. The source of this sequence is a human donor who had a prior SARS-CoV-2 infection. Material: CD4+ T cells from PBMCs cultured with SARS-CoV-2 spike peptides, obtained after COVID-19 vaccination. Here the CDR3 DNA reads TGTGCCAGCTCACCCCCGGGACAGAGATACGAGCAGTACTTC. This gives the protein CASSPPGQRYEQYF.